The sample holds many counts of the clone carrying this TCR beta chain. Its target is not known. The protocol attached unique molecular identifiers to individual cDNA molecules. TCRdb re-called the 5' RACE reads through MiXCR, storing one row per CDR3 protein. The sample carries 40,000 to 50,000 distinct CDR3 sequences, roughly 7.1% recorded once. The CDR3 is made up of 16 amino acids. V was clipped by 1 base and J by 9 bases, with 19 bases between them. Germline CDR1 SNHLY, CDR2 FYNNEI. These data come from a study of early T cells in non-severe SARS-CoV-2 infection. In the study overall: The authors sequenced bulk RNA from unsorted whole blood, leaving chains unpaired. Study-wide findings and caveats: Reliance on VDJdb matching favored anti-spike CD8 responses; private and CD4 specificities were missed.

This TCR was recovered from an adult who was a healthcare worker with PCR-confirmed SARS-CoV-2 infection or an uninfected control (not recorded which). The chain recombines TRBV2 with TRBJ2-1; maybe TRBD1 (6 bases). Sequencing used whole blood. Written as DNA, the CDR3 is TGTGCCAGCAGTGAAGAACAGACAGGAAGCATGAGTGAGCAGTTCTTC. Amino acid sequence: CASSEEQTGSMSEQFF.